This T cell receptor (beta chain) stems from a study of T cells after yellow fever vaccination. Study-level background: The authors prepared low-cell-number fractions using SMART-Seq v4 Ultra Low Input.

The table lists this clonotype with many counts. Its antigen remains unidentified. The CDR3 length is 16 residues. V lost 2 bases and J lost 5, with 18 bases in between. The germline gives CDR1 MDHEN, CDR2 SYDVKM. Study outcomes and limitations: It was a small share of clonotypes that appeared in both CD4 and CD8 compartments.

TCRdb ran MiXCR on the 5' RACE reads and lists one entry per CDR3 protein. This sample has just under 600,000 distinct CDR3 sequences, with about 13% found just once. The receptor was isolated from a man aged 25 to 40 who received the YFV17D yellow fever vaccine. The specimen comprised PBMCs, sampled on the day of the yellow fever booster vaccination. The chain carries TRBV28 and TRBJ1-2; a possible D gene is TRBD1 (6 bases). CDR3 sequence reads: CASSLRGGQSGYGYTF. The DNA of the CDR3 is TGTGCCAGCAGTTTAAGGGGCGGACAGAGCGGTTATGGCTACACCTTC.